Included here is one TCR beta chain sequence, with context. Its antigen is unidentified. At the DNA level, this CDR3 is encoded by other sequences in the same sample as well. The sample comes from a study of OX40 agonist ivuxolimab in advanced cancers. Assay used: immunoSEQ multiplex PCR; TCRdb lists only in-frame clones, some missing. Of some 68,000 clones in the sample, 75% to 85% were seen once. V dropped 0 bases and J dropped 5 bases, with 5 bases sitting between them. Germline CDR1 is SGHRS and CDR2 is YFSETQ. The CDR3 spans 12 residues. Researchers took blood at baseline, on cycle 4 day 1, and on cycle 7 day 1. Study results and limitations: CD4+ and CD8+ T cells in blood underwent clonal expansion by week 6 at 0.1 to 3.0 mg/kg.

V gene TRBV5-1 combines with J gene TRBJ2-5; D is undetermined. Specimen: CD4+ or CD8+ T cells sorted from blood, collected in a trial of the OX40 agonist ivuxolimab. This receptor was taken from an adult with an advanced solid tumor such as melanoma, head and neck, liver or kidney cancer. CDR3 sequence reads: CASSLGSETQYF. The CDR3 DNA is TGCGCCAGCAGCTTGGGATCCGAGACCCAGTACTTC.